Presented here are 23 T cell receptor beta chains from one specimen sequenced in a study of spatial heterogeneity in lung cancer. TCRdb independently ran MiXCR on the 5' RACE reads; one entry per CDR3 protein. The sample has roughly 1,800 distinct CDR3 sequences, roughly a sixth seen once. The time point denotes: sample taken at primary tumor resection. The material was normal lung tissue next to the tumor, obtained at surgery. The receptors derive from a male donor with early-stage non-small cell lung cancer.

This chain uses TRBV12-3 or TRBV12-4 with TRBJ2-2, with 10 bases that match TRBD1. V was clipped by 6 bases and J by 4 bases; unmatched bases: 11. The CDR3 loop spans 17 amino acids. CDR3: CASSRQGAGIRTGELFF. The CDR3 nucleotides read TGTGCCAGCAGCCGACAGGGGGCGGGGATCCGCACCGGGGAGCTGTTTTTT.

The V and J genes are TRBV29-1 and TRBJ2-7; D is perhaps TRBD1 (5 bases). V lost 5 bases and J lost 5, with 16 bases in between. The germline gives CDR1 SQVTM, CDR2 ANQGSEA. This CDR3 is built from 13 residues. CDR3 loop: CSVTDNRINEQYF. In DNA form, the CDR3 reads TGCAGCGTTACGGACAATCGGATCAACGAGCAGTACTTC.

By proportion, this clonotype is medium-sized. The chain carries TRBV27 and TRBJ2-7, with TRBD2 matching over 14 bases. The CDR3 contains 14 residues. J gave up 12 bases and V 5 bases, and 9 bases lay outside the gene matches. The germline V gene has CDR1 MNHEY and CDR2 SMNVEV (reference sequence). CDR3 in DNA: TGTGCCAGCAGTACGCCGGGACTAGCGGGAGTTGCGTACTTC. Translation gives CASSTPGLAGVAYF.

This clonotype is termed medium-sized. The V gene is TRBV3-1, the J gene TRBJ1-1; D unresolved. The germline CDR1 and CDR2 sequences are LGHDT and YNNKEL (reference sequence). The CDR3 runs to 13 residues. The germline V and J ends were trimmed by 2 bases and 5 bases, with 9 bases remaining between them. CDR3 sequence reads: CASSQNGPTEAFF. DNA for the CDR3: TGTGCCAGCAGCCAAAACGGACCAACTGAAGCTTTCTTT.

This clonotype is deemed large. The chain employs TRBV6-5 and TRBJ2-7, with 13 bases lining up with TRBD2. The CDR3 has 14 amino acids. Germline V gives CDR1 MNHEY, CDR2 SVGAGI. The V and J ends lost 7 bases and 6 bases, in that order; junction bases with no gene match: 6. The CDR3: CASKRGLAGAEQYF. The CDR3 nucleotides are TGTGCCAGCAAACGCGGACTAGCGGGAGCCGAGCAGTACTTC.

The V and J genes are TRBV5-1 and TRBJ2-5, with D tentatively TRBD1 (5 bases). The germline V gene encodes CDR1 SGHRS and CDR2 YFSETQ. The CDR3 extends over 15 amino acids. V was clipped by 0 bases and J by 1 base, with 10 bases between them. The chain's CDR3 is CASSLGGATQETQYF. Written as DNA, the CDR3 is TGCGCCAGCAGCTTGGGTGGGGCAACCCAAGAGACCCAGTACTTC.

In its sample, this clonotype was seen a few times. At one end, the junction sequence differs from germline, possibly due to a read error. The chain is built from TRBV20-1 and TRBJ2-4; D assignment may be TRBD1 or TRBD2 (5 bases each). CDR1 DFQATT and CDR2 SNEGSKA come from the germline V gene (reference sequence). This CDR3 spans 14 amino acids. The CDR3 nucleotides read TGCAGTCCTAGAGCAGGGACAGCCAAAAACATTCAGTACTTC. It translates to CSPRAGTAKNIQYF.

By share, this clonotype counts as medium-sized. The chain carries TRBV7-2 and TRBJ2-7; D is undetermined. The CDR3 runs 12 residues. Trimming pared 10 bases from V and 5 bases from J, leaving 15 bases between. Germline V lookup: CDR1 SGHTA, CDR2 FQGNSA. CDR3 nucleotides: TGTGCCATGCCTAGGAGATGGGACGAGCAGTACTTC. Translating it yields CAMPRRWDEQYF.

In its sample, this clonotype ranks as medium-sized (0.01 to 0.1%). The V call is TRBV3-1, the J call TRBJ1-3; no clear D. CDR1 and CDR2 (germline): LGHDT, YNNKEL (reference sequence). The ends were cut back, 0 bases at V and 0 bases at J, with 6 bases in the middle. CDR3 length: 15 residues. CDR3: CASSQDWSSGNTIYF. CDR3 DNA sequence: TGTGCCAGCAGCCAAGATTGGTCCTCTGGAAACACCATATATTTT. The variable domain in full, with the rest retrieved from reference TRBV3-1 and TRBJ1-3, is DTAVSQTPKYLVTQMGNDKSIKCEQNLGHDTMYWYKQDSKKFLKIMFSYNNKELIINETVPNRFSPKSPDKAHLNLHINSLELGDSAVYFCASSQDWSSGNTIYFGEGSWLTVV.

This clonotype was found many times. The V and J genes are TRBV20-1 and TRBJ2-2; 10 positions match TRBD1. Germline values: CDR1 DFQATT, CDR2 SNEGSKA (reference sequence). V was clipped by 5 bases and J by 4 bases; unmatched bases: 4. This CDR3 is built from 14 residues. The CDR3 sequence: CSAPRDRGTGELFF. The DNA of the CDR3 is TGCAGTGCTCCCCGGGACAGGGGCACCGGGGAGCTGTTTTTT.

In its sample, this clonotype ranks as medium-sized (0.01 to 0.1%). J is TRBJ2-2 and V is TRBV28; tentative D call: TRBD2 (5 bases). The CDR3 totals 13 residues. V was shortened by 1 base and J by 5 bases, with 5 bases between the two germline ends. Germline values: CDR1 MDHEN, CDR2 SYDVKM. The CDR3 spells CASSLSGTGELFF. In nucleotides, the CDR3 is TGTGCCAGCAGTTTATCGGGGACCGGGGAGCTGTTTTTT. Full variable domain (outside the CDR3, taken from reference TRBV28 and TRBJ2-2): DVKVTQSSRYLVKRTGEKVFLECVQDMDHENMFWYRQDPGLGLRLIYFSYDVKMKEKGDIPEGYSVSREKKERFSLILESASTNQTSMYLCASSLSGTGELFFGEGSRLTVL.

This clonotype has at least ten counts. CDR3 sequence: CASETGGSFSGANVLTF. The CDR3 nucleotides are TGTGCCAGCGAAACTGGAGGTTCTTTCTCTGGGGCCAACGTCCTGACTTTC. J is TRBJ2-6 and V is TRBV9, with D tentatively TRBD2 (5 bases). The germline V gene has CDR1 SGDLS and CDR2 YYNGEE. V gave up 7 bases and J gave up 0 bases, with 17 bases separating them. The CDR3 spans 17 residues.

This clonotype is medium-sized. The chain employs TRBV4-1 and TRBJ1-1, with TRBD1 as a possible D gene (5 bases). V was trimmed by 4 bases and J by 9 bases, leaving 21 bases between them. CDR1 and CDR2 (germline): MGHRA, YSYEKL. The CDR3 runs to 15 residues. The CDR3 bases are TGCGCCAGCAGCCCCCGCGGGGGAGTTGTCTTGAAAGCTTTCTTT. This gives the protein CASSPRGGVVLKAFF.

This clonotype was seen only a few times. The CDR3 region has the DNA TGTGCCAGCAGGTTCAGTGATACGCAGTATTTT. Translated: CASRFSDTQYF. This chain joins TRBV6-6 and TRBJ2-3, with no clear D. The germline V gene has CDR1 MNHNY and CDR2 SVGAGI (reference sequence). V lost 6 bases and J lost 6, with 7 bases in between. The CDR3 is made up of 11 amino acids.

This clonotype was counted only a few times. The chain has TRBV29-1 and TRBJ2-1; D may be TRBD2 (5 bases). The length of the CDR3 is 9 residues. Trimming left V 5 bases short and J 14 bases short, with 10 bases between. Germline V gives CDR1 SQVTM, CDR2 ANQGSEA. The CDR3 region is CSVSGSKFF. The DNA for the CDR3 is TGCAGCGTTTCGGGGAGCAAGTTCTTC.

The chain links TRBV11-2 to TRBJ2-1; D is perhaps TRBD1 or TRBD2 (5 bases each). The CDR3 is 16 amino acids. The V gene's germline CDR1 is SGHAT and CDR2 FQNNGV. Deletions cut 5 bases from V and 7 bases from J, with 21 bases between. The CDR3 loop reads CASSLRTVPRVNEQFF. Here the CDR3 DNA reads TGTGCCAGCAGCCTTCGGACTGTCCCCAGGGTAAATGAGCAGTTCTTC.

This clonotype is deemed large. The V and J genes are TRBV28 and TRBJ2-1, with TRBD1 as a possible D gene (6 bases). The CDR3 totals 14 residues. The V gene's germline CDR1 is MDHEN and CDR2 SYDVKM. Trimming removed 3 bases at V and 6 bases at J, with 12 bases between. The CDR3 here is CASSFVQGTNEQFF. DNA of the CDR3: TGTGCCAGCAGTTTTGTTCAGGGGACCAATGAGCAGTTCTTC.

This chain links TRBV11-3 with TRBJ1-1; D is undetermined. Germline CDR1 reads SGHNT; CDR2 reads YENEEA. V lost 0 bases, J lost 7 bases, and 12 bases lay in between. The CDR3 has 14 residues. DNA for the CDR3: TGTGCCAGCAGCTTAGAAGGAACCGGCTTTGAAGCTTTCTTT. This translates into CASSLEGTGFEAFF.

This clonotype qualifies as medium-sized. The chain uses TRBV27 and TRBJ2-1; D gene unclear. The CDR3 contains 13 residues. Per the germline V gene, CDR1 is MNHEY and CDR2 is SMNVEV (reference sequence). The V end was cut by 6 bases, the J end by 7 bases, with 13 bases between. This chain's CDR3 is CASSLTWLNEQFF. The CDR3 DNA reads TGTGCCAGCAGCCTTACATGGTTAAATGAGCAGTTCTTC.

This clonotype was recorded a few times. The genes are TRBV27 and TRBJ2-1, with 7 bases aligning to TRBD2. The CDR3 sequence is 14 residues long. V trimming: 2 bases; J trimming: 6 bases; junction bases outside the gene matches: 4. Germline-derived CDR1 and CDR2 are MNHEY and SMNVEV (reference sequence). In DNA, the CDR3 is TGTGCCAGCAGTTTAACGGGACTAAGCAATGAGCAGTTCTTC. Its translation is CASSLTGLSNEQFF.

This clonotype is judged large. The chain has TRBV29-1 and TRBJ2-1; 7 nucleotides line up with TRBD1. Germline V gene sequence: CDR1 SQVTM, CDR2 ANQGSEA. V lost 7 bases, J lost 4 bases, and 10 bases stayed unmatched. The CDR3 covers 14 residues. CDR3 sequence reads: CSAIDRAIYNEQFF. The CDR3 nucleotides read TGCAGCGCCATAGACAGGGCTATTTACAATGAGCAGTTCTTC.

By frequency in the sample, this clonotype is medium-sized. The J gene is TRBJ1-4, the V gene TRBV28, with a possible D match to TRBD1 (5 bases). Germline assignment: CDR1 MDHEN and CDR2 SYDVKM. The CDR3 spans 15 residues. Trimming cost V 3 bases and J 4 bases, with 12 bases left between them. CDR3 protein: CASSLGGPLNEKLFF. The CDR3, as DNA: TGTGCCAGCAGTTTGGGGGGACCCCTTAATGAAAAACTGTTTTTT. Combining the CDR3 with reference TRBV28 and TRBJ1-4 gives the whole variable domain DVKVTQSSRYLVKRTGEKVFLECVQDMDHENMFWYRQDPGLGLRLIYFSYDVKMKEKGDIPEGYSVSREKKERFSLILESASTNQTSMYLCASSLGGPLNEKLFFGSGTQLSVL.

V is TRBV29-1 and J is TRBJ2-3; the D gene is possibly TRBD1 (5 bases). Per the germline V gene, CDR1 is SQVTM and CDR2 is ANQGSEA. This CDR3 comprises 13 residues. The V and J ends lost 5 bases and 1 base respectively, with 10 bases between them. This CDR3 reads CSVSQGGTDTQYF. The CDR3 DNA follows: TGCAGCGTTAGCCAGGGTGGCACAGATACGCAGTATTTT.